This TCR beta chain was found in a study of T cell repertoires in cytomegalovirus infection. Overall study context: Indicated by public TCR beta signatures were CMV infection and matching HLA type.

CDR1 LNHDA and CDR2 SQIVND come from the germline V gene (reference sequence). CDR3 length: 13 amino acids. V gave up 4 bases and J gave up 8 bases, with 12 bases separating them. This clonotype was observed many times. Its specificity is unknown. Study observations and caveats: HLA-C-restricted CMV clonotypes gave the most frequent clonotype in two of eight donors. Identification of carriers of CMV plus the relevant HLA was achieved through cumulative public TCR beta family frequency.

TCRdb reanalysed the reads using MiXCR and keeps one entry per CDR3 protein. Of about 260,000 distinct CDR3 sequences listed, around 13% were seen once; the top ten hold around 8.1%. The sequenced material came from PBMCs. V gene TRBV19 combines with J gene TRBJ1-5, with D hard to call. The clonotype originates from a human donor in good health (CMV status not recorded). Some clones in this sample may be carry-over from other donors' samples. The DNA of the CDR3 is TGTGCCAGTAGTAAAGTGGGTTTAGAGCCCCAGCATTTT. Protein: CASSKVGLEPQHF. The full variable domain, in which reference TRBV19 and TRBJ1-5 provide the parts outside the CDR3, is DGGITQSPKYLFRKEGQNVTLSCEQNLNHDAMYWYRQDPGQGLRLIYYSQIVNDFQKGDIAEGYSVSREKKESFPLTVTSAQKNPTAFYLCASSKVGLEPQHFGDGTRLSIL.